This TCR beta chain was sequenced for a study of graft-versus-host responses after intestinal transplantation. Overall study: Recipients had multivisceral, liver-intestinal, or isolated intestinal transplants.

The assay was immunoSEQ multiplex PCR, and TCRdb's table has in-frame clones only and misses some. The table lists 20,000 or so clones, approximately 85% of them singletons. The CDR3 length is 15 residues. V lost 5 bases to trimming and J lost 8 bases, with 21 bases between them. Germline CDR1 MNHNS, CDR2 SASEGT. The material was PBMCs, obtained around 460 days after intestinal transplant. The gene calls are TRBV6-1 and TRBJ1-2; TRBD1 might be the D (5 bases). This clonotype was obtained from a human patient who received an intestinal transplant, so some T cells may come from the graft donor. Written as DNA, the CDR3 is TGTGCCAGCAGTCTAACCCAAGACAGCTTCGGGGGCTACACCTTC. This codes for CASSLTQDSFGGYTF.